These T cell receptor beta chains were read from a single sample in a study of human T cells and chemical hapten exposure. TCRdb itself ran the RACE reads through MiXCR, one entry per CDR3 protein. The repertoire consists of roughly 120,000 distinct CDR3 sequences, with approximately 9.1% occurring once and the leading ten covering roughly 1.8%. Material: whole blood. The receptor source for this set is a male donor in good health. Some clones in this sample may be carry-over from other donors' samples. Each CDR3 is given with its conserved first and last residue.

v_call	j_call	cdr3_aa
TRBV5-4	TRBJ1-1	CASSLSRGRTEAFF
TRBV9	TRBJ1-5	CASSVGDTSNQPQHF
TRBV10-3	TRBJ2-1	CAISESAGTDYNEQFF
TRBV20-1	TRBJ1-5	CSATTGGTNQPQHF
TRBV14	TRBJ1-1	CASSHQRQGMGTEAFF
TRBV5-4	TRBJ1-1	CAQGKDTEAFF
TRBV7-9	TRBJ1-4	CASSPRQGTNEKLFF
TRBV5-1	TRBJ2-2	CASSSGLAGGTNTGELFF
TRBV6-2/TRBV6-3	TRBJ1-4	CASSYNDIPRNEKLFF
TRBV7-8	TRBJ2-7	CASSLGRRGSSYEQYF
TRBV30	TRBJ1-1	CAWNPTSSNTEAFF
TRBV12-5	TRBJ1-2	CASDGKQVFPGYTF
TRBV20-1	TRBJ1-2	CSAHPNGYTF
TRBV7-9	TRBJ2-2	CASSQTGTGGFTGELFF
TRBV5-1	TRBJ2-2	CASSWNTGELFF
TRBV7-6	TRBJ2-3	CASSLASSGTGGLGTDTQYF
TRBV7-2	TRBJ2-1	CASSLAGGFYNEQFF
TRBV6-2/TRBV6-3	TRBJ2-1	CASSPGQGEQFF
TRBV20-1	TRBJ1-2	CSAAPDSGEGYTF
TRBV3-1	TRBJ2-2	CASSQGRGLWTGELFF
TRBV4-1	TRBJ1-2	CASSRLLARDGYTF
TRBV19	TRBJ2-1	CASWGGQGHEQFF
TRBV5-1	TRBJ2-7	CASSLTGQGMREQYF
TRBV7-9	TRBJ1-3	CASSLASGVAGNTIYF
TRBV7-2	TRBJ2-1	CASSQSQVYNEQFF
TRBV7-9	TRBJ1-1	CASSPTGGREDTEAFF
TRBV5-8	TRBJ1-1	CASSFGMNTEAFF
TRBV27	TRBJ1-2	CASSLSPGQGRGYGYTF
TRBV29-1	TRBJ2-2	CSAARDRVIGELFF
TRBV15	TRBJ2-2	CATSSRTLNTGELFF
TRBV12-3/TRBV12-4	TRBJ1-2	CASSLAKLGHKGFNYGYTF
TRBV12-3/TRBV12-4	TRBJ1-2	CASSFGGYGYTF
TRBV20-1	TRBJ2-7	CSAREGSAEQYF
TRBV13	TRBJ1-1	CASSLEVTAEAFF
TRBV5-1	TRBJ2-1	CASSFGRLAGESEQFF
TRBV6-2/TRBV6-3	TRBJ1-5	CASSYRPNQPQHF
TRBV10-1	TRBJ2-3	CASRGPATSDTQYF
TRBV2	TRBJ2-7	CASSEALTSGAGYEQYF
TRBV6-1	TRBJ2-1	CASSDGGWTYNEQFF
TRBV30	TRBJ2-6	CASTWGGSSGANVLTF
TRBV29-1	TRBJ1-1	CSVGPPLGGNTEAFF
TRBV20-1	TRBJ1-2	CSASWRYGYTF
TRBV20-1	TRBJ1-3	CSAKIDRAGNTIYF
TRBV3-1	TRBJ2-2	CASRRGAGELFF
TRBV6-5	TRBJ2-7	CASSTTGVHEQYF
TRBV12-3/TRBV12-4	TRBJ1-1	CASRPRAHLVAFF
TRBV29-1	TRBJ1-1	CSVERQGLNTEAFF
TRBV4-1	TRBJ2-3	CASSQVSIHSSTDTQYF
TRBV6-5	TRBJ2-3	CASSPYDDRDSSTDTQYF
TRBV15	TRBJ1-2	CATSRDMQGAFNGYTF